This TCR beta chain was captured in a study of T cells in Graves' hyperthyroidism and ophthalmopathy. This clonotype was detected a few times. V was pared by 5 bases and J by 0 bases, with 14 bases between. The CDR3 has 16 residues. RNA transcripts provided the source from which TCR beta CDR3 regions were amplified. The HTBI primer set was used in a first-round RT-PCR of the TCR CDR3. TCRdb used MiXCR to reprocess the multiplex PCR reads, holding one entry per CDR3 protein. The sample shows some 720,000 distinct CDR3 sequences, roughly 15% of them seen only once. This receptor was taken from a man in his late teens or twenties with Graves' hyperthyroidism. V and J are TRBV12-3 or TRBV12-4 and TRBJ1-5; unclear D gene. The source material was blood. The CDR3 reads CASSPARPLSNQPQHF. Here the CDR3 DNA reads TGTGCCAGCAGTCCTGCAAGACCCCTTAGCAATCAGCCCCAGCATTTT.